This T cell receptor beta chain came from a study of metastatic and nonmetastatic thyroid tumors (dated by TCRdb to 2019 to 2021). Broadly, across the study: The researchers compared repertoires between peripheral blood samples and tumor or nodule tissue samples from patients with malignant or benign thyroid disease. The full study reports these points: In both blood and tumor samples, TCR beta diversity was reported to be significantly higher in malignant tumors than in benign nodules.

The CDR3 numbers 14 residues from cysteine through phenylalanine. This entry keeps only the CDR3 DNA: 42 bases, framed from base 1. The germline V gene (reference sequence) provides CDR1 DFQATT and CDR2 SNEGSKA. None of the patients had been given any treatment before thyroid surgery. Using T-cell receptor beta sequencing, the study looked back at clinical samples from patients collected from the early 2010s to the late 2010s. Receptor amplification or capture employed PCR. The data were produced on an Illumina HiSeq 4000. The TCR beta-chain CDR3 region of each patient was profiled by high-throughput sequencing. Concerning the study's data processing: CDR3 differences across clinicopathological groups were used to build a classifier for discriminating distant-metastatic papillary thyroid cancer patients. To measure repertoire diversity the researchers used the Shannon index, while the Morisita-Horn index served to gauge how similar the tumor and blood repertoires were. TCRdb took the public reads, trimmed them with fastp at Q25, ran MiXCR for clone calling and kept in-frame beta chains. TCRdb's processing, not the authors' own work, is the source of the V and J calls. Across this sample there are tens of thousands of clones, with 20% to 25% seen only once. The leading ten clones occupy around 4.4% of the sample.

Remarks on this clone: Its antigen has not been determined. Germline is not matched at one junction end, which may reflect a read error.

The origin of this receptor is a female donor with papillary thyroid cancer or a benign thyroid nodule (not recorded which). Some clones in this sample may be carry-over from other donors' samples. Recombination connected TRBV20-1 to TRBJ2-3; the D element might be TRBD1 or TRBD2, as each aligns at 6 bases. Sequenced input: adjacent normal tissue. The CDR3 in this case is CSASPSGDTDTQNF. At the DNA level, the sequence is TGCAGCGCTAGTCCCTCGGGGGACACAGATACGCAGAATTTT.